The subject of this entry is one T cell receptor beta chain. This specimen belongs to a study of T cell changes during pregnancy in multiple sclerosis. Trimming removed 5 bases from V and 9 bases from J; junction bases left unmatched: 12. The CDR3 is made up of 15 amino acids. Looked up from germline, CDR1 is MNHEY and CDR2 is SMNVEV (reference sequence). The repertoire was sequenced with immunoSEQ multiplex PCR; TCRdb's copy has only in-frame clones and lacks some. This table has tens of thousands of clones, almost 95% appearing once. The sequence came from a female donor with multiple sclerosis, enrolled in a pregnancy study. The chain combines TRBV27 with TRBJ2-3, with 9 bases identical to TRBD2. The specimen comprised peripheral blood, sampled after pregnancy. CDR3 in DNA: TGTGCCAGCAGTCCCGGGCGGGGGGGCCCAGGAACGCAGTATTTT. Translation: CASSPGRGGPGTQYF.